A single T cell receptor beta chain is shown here with its context. TCRdb independently ran MiXCR on the 5' RACE reads; one entry per CDR3 protein. This table has under 400,000 distinct CDR3 sequences, around 10% appearing once. This sample was taken from a study of T cells after yellow fever vaccination. Germline V gives CDR1 SGHTA, CDR2 FQGTGA. This CDR3 comprises 13 residues. V dropped 3 bases and J dropped 5 bases, with 8 bases sitting between them. The sequence derives from a man aged 18 to 29 who received the YFV17D yellow fever vaccine. The material sequenced was PBMCs, taken on the day of the first yellow fever vaccination. The chain employs TRBV7-3 and TRBJ2-1, with D perhaps matching TRBD2 (6 bases). This chain's CDR3 is CASSLGLHNEQFF. Written as DNA, the CDR3 is TGTGCCAGCAGCTTGGGACTTCACAATGAGCAGTTCTTC.